This is a list of T cell receptor beta chains from one sample in a study of T cell responses to AZD1222 COVID-19 vaccine. The method was immunoSEQ multiplex PCR; TCRdb's version includes in-frame clones alone and lacks a portion of them. The profile shows 90,000 to 150,000 clones, roughly 90% of them singletons. This material consisted of peripheral blood, taken on day 0 of AZD1222 vaccination. The source is an adult in good health. The CDR3 runs from the conserved cysteine through the conserved F or W. The D gene is left open where the match is weak. A clone size is listed for some rows: how often the clone was seen (once, few, many), or a class if it is expanded.

v_call	d_call	j_call	clone_size	cdr3_nt	cdr3_aa
TRBV27	-	TRBJ2-1	-	TGTGCCAGCAGTTTTGCGGGGGCCCGTCGGAATGAGCAGTTCTTC	CASSFAGARRNEQFF
TRBV9	-	TRBJ2-7	few	TGTGCCAGCAGCTCCCGGGCAGGGGCGAGGAACGAGCAGTACTTC	CASSSRAGARNEQYF
TRBV7-9	-	TRBJ2-7	-	TGTGCCAGCAGCTCCCGGGACCACACCTACGAGCAGTACTTC	CASSSRDHTYEQYF
TRBV4-1	-	TRBJ2-5	-	TGCGCCAGCAGCCAACGCGGACTGCAAGAGACCCAGTACTTC	CASSQRGLQETQYF
TRBV18	TRBD2	TRBJ2-7	-	TGTGCCAGCTCGTCCGGGACTAGCCACGAGCAGTACTTC	CASSSGTSHEQYF
TRBV7-7	-	TRBJ1-2	-	TGTGCTAGCAGCGTGAGGGATGGCTACACCTTC	CASSVRDGYTF
TRBV24-1	TRBD2	TRBJ2-1	-	TGTGCCACCAGTGACGCTGCCCCAGCGGGAGTTCTGGGTGAGCAGTTCTTC	CATSDAAPAGVLGEQFF
TRBV5-1	-	TRBJ1-1	once	TGCGCCAGCAGCTTGGCCAACGGGGGACTTGAAGCTTTCTTT	CASSLANGGLEAFF
TRBV5-5	-	TRBJ1-2	-	TGTGCCAGCAGCTCACGACCGGACCCCCGTTTTATAGGACATGGCTACACCTTC	CASSSRPDPRFIGHGYTF
TRBV12-3/TRBV12-4	-	TRBJ2-7	once	TGTGCCAGCAGTTTGGGCAGTTCCTACGAGCAGTACTTC	CASSLGSSYEQYF
TRBV4-2	-	TRBJ1-2	-	TGTGCCAGCAGCCAAGCAATAGGAGGGGTGGGTGGCTACACCTTC	CASSQAIGGVGGYTF
TRBV15	-	TRBJ1-6	-	TGTGCCACCAGCAGAGTGGAATCTAATTCACCCCTCCACTTT	CATSRVESNSPLHF
TRBV5-1	-	TRBJ1-3	-	TGCGCCAGCAGCTCGACAGGCTCCTCTGGAAACACCATATATTTT	CASSSTGSSGNTIYF
TRBV3-1/TRBV3-2	TRBD2	TRBJ2-4	few	TGTGCCAGCAGCCTCGGGGGGGCCAAAAACATTCAGTACTTC	CASSLGGAKNIQYF
TRBV5-6	-	TRBJ2-7	-	TGTGCCAGCACCCATATTCCCCCGGGACACAACATCTACGAGCAGTACTTC	CASTHIPPGHNIYEQYF
TRBV9	-	TRBJ2-3	-	TGTGCCAGCAGCCCCCGGAGTAGCACCCAAACAGATACGCAGTATTTT	CASSPRSSTQTDTQYF
TRBV19	-	TRBJ1-5	-	TGTGCCAGTAATTACGGGGCAGGGAGTGGCAATCAGCCCCAGCATTTT	CASNYGAGSGNQPQHF
TRBV24-1	TRBD2	TRBJ2-1	-	TGTGCCACGGCCGGGACTAGCGGCTACAATGAGCAGTTCTTC	CATAGTSGYNEQFF
TRBV27	TRBD1	TRBJ1-6	-	TGTGCCAGCAGTCTTACCCGACAGGGTTGGAATTCACCCCTCCACTTT	CASSLTRQGWNSPLHF
TRBV3-1/TRBV3-2	TRBD2	TRBJ2-3	-	TGTGCCAGCAGCCAAGCGCGGGGGGGCCTCACTGGCACAGATACGCAGTATTTT	CASSQARGGLTGTDTQYF
TRBV24-1	-	TRBJ1-5	-	TGTGCCACCGGGGCCAGGGGCCGGCAGCCCCAGCATTTT	CATGARGRQPQHF
TRBV5-1	TRBD2	TRBJ2-3	-	TGCGCCAGCAGCCCCGACCCTAGCGGGAGGCTCACAGATACGCAGTATTTT	CASSPDPSGRLTDTQYF